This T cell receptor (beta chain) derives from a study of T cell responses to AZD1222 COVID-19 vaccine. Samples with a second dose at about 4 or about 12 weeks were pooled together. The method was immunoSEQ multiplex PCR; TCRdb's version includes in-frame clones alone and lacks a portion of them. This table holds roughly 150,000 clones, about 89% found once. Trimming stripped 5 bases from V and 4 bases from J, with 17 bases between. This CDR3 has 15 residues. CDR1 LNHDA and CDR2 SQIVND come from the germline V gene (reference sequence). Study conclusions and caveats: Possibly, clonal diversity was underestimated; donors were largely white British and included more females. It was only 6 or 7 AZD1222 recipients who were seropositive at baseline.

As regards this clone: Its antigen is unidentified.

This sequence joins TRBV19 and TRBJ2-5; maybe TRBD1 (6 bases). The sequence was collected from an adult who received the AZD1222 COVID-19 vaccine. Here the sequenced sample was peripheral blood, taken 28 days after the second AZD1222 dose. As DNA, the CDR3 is TGTGCCAGTAGTCCGGCGGGCAGGGGTGTAGAGACCCAGTACTTC. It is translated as CASSPAGRGVETQYF. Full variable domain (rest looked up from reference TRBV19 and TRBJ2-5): DGGITQSPKYLFRKEGQNVTLSCEQNLNHDAMYWYRQDPGQGLRLIYYSQIVNDFQKGDIAEGYSVSREKKESFPLTVTSAQKNPTAFYLCASSPAGRGVETQYFGPGTRLLVL.